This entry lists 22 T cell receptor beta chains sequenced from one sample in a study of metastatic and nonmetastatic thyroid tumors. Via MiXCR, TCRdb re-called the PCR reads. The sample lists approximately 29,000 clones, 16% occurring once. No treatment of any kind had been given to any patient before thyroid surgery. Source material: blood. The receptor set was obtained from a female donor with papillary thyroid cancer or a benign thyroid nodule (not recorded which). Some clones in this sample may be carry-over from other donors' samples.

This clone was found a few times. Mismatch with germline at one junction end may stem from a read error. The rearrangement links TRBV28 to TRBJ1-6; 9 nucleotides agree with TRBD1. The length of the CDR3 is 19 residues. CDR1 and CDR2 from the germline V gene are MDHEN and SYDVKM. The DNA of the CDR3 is TGTGCCAGCAGTCTCTACATTCAGGGACAGGGTAGATATAATTCACCCCTCAACTTT. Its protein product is CASSLYIQGQGRYNSPLNF.

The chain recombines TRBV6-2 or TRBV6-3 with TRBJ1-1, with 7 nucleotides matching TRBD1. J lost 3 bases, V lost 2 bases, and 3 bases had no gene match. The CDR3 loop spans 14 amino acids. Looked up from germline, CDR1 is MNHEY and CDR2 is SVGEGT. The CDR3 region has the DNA TGTGCCAGCAGTTACGACAGGGAGGACACTGAAGCTTTCTTT. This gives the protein CASSYDREDTEAFF.

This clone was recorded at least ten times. The CDR3 DNA is TGCAGTGCAATTAGCGGGATAGAGGATGAGCAGTTCTTC. Its translation is CSAISGIEDEQFF. This chain links TRBV20-1 with TRBJ2-1, with 8 bases identical to TRBD2. This CDR3 comprises 13 residues. V shed 6 bases and J 8 bases; nucleotides not matched to a gene: 9. The germline CDR1 and CDR2 sequences are DFQATT and SNEGSKA (reference sequence).

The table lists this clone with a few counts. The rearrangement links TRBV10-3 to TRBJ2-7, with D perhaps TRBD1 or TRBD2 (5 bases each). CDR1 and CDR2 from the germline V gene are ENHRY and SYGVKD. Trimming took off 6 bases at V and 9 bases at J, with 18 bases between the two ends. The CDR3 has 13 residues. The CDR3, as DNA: TGTGCCATCAGATTCGTCCAGGCTGGGGGGCAGTACTTC. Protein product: CAIRFVQAGGQYF.

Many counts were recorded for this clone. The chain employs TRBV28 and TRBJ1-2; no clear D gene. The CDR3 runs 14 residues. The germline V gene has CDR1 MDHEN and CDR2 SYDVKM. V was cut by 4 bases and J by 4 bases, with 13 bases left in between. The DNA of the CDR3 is TGTGCCAGCAGTTCTGCCGGGGAAAGCTATGGCTACACCTTC. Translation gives CASSSAGESYGYTF.

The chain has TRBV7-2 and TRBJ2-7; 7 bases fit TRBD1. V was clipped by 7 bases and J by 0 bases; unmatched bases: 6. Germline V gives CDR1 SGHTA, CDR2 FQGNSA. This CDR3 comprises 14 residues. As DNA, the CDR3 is TGTGCCAGCATCTCTAGGGGGCTCTCCTACGAGCAGTACTTC. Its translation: CASISRGLSYEQYF.

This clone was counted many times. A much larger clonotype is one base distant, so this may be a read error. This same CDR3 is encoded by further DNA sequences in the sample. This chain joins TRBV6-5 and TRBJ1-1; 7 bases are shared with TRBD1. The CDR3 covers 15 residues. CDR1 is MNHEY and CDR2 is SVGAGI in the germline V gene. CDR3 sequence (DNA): TGTGCCAGCAGTTACGATCAGGGGGACGGCACTGAAGCCTTCTTT. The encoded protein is CASSYDQGDGTEAFF.

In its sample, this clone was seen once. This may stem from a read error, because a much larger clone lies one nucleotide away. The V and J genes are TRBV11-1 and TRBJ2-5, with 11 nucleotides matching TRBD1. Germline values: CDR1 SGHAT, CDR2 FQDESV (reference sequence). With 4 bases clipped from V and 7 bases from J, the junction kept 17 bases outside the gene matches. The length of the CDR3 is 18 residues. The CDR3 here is CASSWTGGQAGARWTQYF. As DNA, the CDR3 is TGTGCCAGCAGCTGGACAGGGGGCCAAGCGGGAGCGCGGTGGACCCAGTACTTC.

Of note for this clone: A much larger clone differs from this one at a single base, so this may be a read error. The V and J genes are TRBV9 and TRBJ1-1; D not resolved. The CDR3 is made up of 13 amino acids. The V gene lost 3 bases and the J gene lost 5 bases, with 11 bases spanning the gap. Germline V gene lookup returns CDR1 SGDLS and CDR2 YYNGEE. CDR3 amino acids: CASSDTVGTEAFF. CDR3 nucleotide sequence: TGTGCCAGCAGCGACACTGTGGGGACTGAAGCTTTCTTT. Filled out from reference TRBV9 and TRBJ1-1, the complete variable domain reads DSGVTQTPKHLITATGQRVTLRCSPRSGDLSVYWYQQSLDQGLQFLIQYYNGEERAKGNILERFSAQQFPDLHSELNLSSLELGDSALYFCASSDTVGTEAFFGQGTRLTVV.

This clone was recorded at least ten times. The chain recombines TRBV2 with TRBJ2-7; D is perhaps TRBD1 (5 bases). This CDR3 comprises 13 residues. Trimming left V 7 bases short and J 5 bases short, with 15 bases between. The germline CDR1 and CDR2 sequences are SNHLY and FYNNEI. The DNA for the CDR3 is TGTGCCAGCACGGGCCTTAAGACAGACGAGCAGTACTTC. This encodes CASTGLKTDEQYF.

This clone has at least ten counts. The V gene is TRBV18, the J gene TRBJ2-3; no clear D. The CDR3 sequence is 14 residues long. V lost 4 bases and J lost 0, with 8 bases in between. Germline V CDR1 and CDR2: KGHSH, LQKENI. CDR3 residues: CASSQISSTDTQYF. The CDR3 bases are TGTGCCAGCTCACAAATCAGTAGCACAGATACGCAGTATTTT.

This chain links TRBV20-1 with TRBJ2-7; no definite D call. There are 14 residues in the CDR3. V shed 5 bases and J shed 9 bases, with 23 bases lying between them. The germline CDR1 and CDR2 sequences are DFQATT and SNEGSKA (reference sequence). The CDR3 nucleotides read TGCAGTGCTCAAGAGCTTGGGGATCCGTTGGTGCAGTACTTC. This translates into CSAQELGDPLVQYF.

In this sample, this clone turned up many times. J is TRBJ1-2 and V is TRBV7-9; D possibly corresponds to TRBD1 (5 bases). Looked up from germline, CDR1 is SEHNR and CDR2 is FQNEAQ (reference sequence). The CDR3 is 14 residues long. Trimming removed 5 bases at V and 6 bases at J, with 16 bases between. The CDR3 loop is CASSQGRRIDGYTF. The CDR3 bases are TGTGCCAGCAGCCAGGGACGGAGGATTGATGGCTACACCTTC.

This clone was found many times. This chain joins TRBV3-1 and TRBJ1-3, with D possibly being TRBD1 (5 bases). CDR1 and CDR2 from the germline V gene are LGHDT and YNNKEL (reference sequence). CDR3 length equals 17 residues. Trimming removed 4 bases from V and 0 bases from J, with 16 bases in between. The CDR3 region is CASSRIPDSLSGNTIYF. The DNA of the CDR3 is TGTGCCAGCAGCCGCATTCCCGACAGCCTCTCTGGAAACACCATATATTTT. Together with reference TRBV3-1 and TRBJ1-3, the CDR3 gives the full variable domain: DTAVSQTPKYLVTQMGNDKSIKCEQNLGHDTMYWYKQDSKKFLKIMFSYNNKELIINETVPNRFSPKSPDKAHLNLHINSLELGDSAVYFCASSRIPDSLSGNTIYFGEGSWLTVV.

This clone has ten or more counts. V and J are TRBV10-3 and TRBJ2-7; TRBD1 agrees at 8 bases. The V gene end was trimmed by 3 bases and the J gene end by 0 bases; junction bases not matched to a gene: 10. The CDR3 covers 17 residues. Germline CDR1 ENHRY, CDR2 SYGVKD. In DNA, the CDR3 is TGTGCCATCAGTGATCCCAGACAGGGGCATTTCTCCTACGAGCAGTACTTC. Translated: CAISDPRQGHFSYEQYF.

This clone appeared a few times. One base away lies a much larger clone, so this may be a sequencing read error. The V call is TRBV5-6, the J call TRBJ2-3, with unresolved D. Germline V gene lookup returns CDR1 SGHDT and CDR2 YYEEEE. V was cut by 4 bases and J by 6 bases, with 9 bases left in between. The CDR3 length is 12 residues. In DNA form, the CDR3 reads TGTGCCAGCAGCCGGGTGTCCGATACGCAGTATTTT. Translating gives CASSRVSDTQYF.

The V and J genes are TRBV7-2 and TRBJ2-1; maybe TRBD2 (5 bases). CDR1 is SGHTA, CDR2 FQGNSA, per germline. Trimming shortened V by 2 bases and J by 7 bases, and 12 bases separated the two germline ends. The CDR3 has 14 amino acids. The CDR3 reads CASSLLTRRNEQFF. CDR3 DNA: TGTGCCAGCAGCTTATTAACTAGGAGAAATGAGCAGTTCTTC.

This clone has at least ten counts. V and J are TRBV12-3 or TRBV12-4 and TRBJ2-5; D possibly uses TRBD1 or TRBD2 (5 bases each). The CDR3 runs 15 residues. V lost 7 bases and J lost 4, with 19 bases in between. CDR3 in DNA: TGTGCCAGCACCCCTTACGGGACGAGGCTAGAGACCCAGTACTTC. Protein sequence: CASTPYGTRLETQYF.

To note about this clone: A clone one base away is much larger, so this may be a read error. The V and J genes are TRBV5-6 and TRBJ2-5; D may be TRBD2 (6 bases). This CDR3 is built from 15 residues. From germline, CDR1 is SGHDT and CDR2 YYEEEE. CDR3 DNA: TGTGACAGCAGCTGGGGGACTTCTGTGTGGGAGACCCAGTACTTC. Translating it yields CDSSWGTSVWETQYF.

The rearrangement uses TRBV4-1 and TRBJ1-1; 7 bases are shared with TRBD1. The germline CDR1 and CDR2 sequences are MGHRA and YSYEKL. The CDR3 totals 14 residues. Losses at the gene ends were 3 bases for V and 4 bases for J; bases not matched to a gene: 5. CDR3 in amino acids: CASSQSDRSTEAFF. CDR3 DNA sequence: TGCGCCAGCAGCCAGTCGGACAGGAGCACTGAAGCTTTCTTT.

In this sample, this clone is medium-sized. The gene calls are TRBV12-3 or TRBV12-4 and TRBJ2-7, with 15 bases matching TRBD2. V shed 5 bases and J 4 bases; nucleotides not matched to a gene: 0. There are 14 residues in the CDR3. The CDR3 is CASSGLAGGYEQYF. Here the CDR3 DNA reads TGTGCCAGCAGTGGACTAGCGGGAGGGTACGAGCAGTACTTC.

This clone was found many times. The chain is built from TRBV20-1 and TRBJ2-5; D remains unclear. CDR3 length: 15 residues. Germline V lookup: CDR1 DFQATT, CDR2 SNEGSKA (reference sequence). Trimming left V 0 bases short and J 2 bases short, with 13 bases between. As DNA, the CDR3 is TGCAGTGCTAGAGATTCAGACACACTACAAGAGACCCAGTACTTC. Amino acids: CSARDSDTLQETQYF.